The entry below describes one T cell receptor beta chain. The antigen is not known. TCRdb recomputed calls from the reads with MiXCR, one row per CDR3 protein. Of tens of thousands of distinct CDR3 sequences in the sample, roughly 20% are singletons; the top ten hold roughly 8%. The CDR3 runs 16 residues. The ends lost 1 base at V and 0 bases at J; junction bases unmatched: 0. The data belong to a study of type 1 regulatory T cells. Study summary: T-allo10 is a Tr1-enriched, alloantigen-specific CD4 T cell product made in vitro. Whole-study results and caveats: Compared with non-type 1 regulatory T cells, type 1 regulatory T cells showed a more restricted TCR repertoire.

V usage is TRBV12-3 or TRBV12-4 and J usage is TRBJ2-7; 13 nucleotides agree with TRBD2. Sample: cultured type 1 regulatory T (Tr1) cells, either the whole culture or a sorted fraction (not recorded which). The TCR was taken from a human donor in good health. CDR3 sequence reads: CASSLGTSGSSYEQYF. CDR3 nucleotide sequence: TGTGCCAGCAGTTTAGGGACTAGCGGGAGCTCCTACGAGCAGTACTTC.